A selection of T cell receptor beta chains follows, all from one sample in a study of cytotoxic CD8 clonotypes in ibrutinib-treated CLL. TCRdb keeps only in-frame clones here, not all; method: immunoSEQ multiplex PCR. The profile shows over 15,000 clones, over 70% of them singletons. Sequenced here: PBMCs, sampled before ibrutinib treatment. The receptors derive from a human donor with chronic lymphocytic leukemia. Both conserved end residues are part of each CDR3. The order of the fields is D gene, J gene, CDR3 length, V gene, clone size, CDR3 DNA, CDR3 protein. A D gene is named only where the DNA matches it firmly. Not all rows give a size; the values are once, few, many and, for expanded clones, a class.

D gene: .
J gene: TRBJ2-5
CDR3 length: 14
V gene: TRBV7-2
clone size: .
CDR3 DNA: TGTGCCAGCAGCTTAGCAGGTCGGGTACAGACCCAGTACTTC
CDR3 protein: CASSLAGRVQTQYF

D gene: TRBD1
J gene: TRBJ1-2
CDR3 length: 15
V gene: TRBV4-3
clone size: .
CDR3 DNA: TGCGCCAGCAGCCAAGAGGCTGGACAGGGGGCGGGCTACACCTTC
CDR3 protein: CASSQEAGQGAGYTF

D gene: .
J gene: TRBJ1-1
CDR3 length: 16
V gene: TRBV5-1
clone size: .
CDR3 DNA: TGCGCCAGCAGCTTGTTGGCTTTGGGGAGGGCCACTGAAGCTTTCTTT
CDR3 protein: CASSLLALGRATEAFF

D gene: .
J gene: TRBJ1-6
CDR3 length: 14
V gene: TRBV7-3
clone size: .
CDR3 DNA: TGTGCCAGCAGCTTATGGTCGGACAGTTCACCCCTCCACTTT
CDR3 protein: CASSLWSDSSPLHF

D gene: .
J gene: TRBJ2-7
CDR3 length: 12
V gene: TRBV18
clone size: once
CDR3 DNA: TGTGCCAGCTCACCGGACTACTACGAGCAGTACTTC
CDR3 protein: CASSPDYYEQYF

D gene: .
J gene: TRBJ1-4
CDR3 length: 14
V gene: TRBV6-5
clone size: few
CDR3 DNA: TGTGCCAGCCGGACCAGCGGGAGTAATGAAAAACTGTTTTTT
CDR3 protein: CASRTSGSNEKLFF

D gene: .
J gene: TRBJ1-1
CDR3 length: 17
V gene: TRBV5-4
clone size: .
CDR3 DNA: TGTGCCAGCAGCTTGGAGGGGTCGGCAGGGTTGAACACTGAAGCTTTCTTT
CDR3 protein: CASSLEGSAGLNTEAFF

D gene: .
J gene: TRBJ1-4
CDR3 length: 14
V gene: TRBV19
clone size: .
CDR3 DNA: TGTGCCAGTAGTATATACAGTAGTAATGAAAAACTGTTTTTT
CDR3 protein: CASSIYSSNEKLFF

D gene: .
J gene: TRBJ2-5
CDR3 length: 11
V gene: TRBV5-6
clone size: .
CDR3 DNA: TGTGCCAGCAGCAGTACCGGGACATGTAACTTC
CDR3 protein: CASSSTGTCNF

D gene: .
J gene: TRBJ1-1
CDR3 length: 15
V gene: TRBV7-2
clone size: .
CDR3 DNA: TGTGCCAGCAGCTCGAGGTGGCAAGGGAACACTGAAGCTTTCTTT
CDR3 protein: CASSSRWQGNTEAFF

D gene: .
J gene: TRBJ1-1
CDR3 length: 12
V gene: TRBV28
clone size: .
CDR3 DNA: TGTGCCAGCAGTCGCGTGAACACTGAAGCTTTCTTT
CDR3 protein: CASSRVNTEAFF

D gene: TRBD2
J gene: TRBJ2-2
CDR3 length: 15
V gene: TRBV11-3
clone size: .
CDR3 DNA: TGTGCCAGCAGCTTAGGACTAGCGGACACCGGGGAGCTGTTTTTT
CDR3 protein: CASSLGLADTGELFF

D gene: .
J gene: TRBJ2-1
CDR3 length: 14
V gene: TRBV11-2
clone size: .
CDR3 DNA: TGTGCCAGCAGCCGGCAGGACAGCGACACGGAACAGTTCTTC
CDR3 protein: CASSRQDSDTEQFF

D gene: .
J gene: TRBJ2-5
CDR3 length: 14
V gene: TRBV7-3
clone size: .
CDR3 DNA: TGTGCCAGCAGCTTAATTGGTCAAGGTGGGACCCAGTACTTC
CDR3 protein: CASSLIGQGGTQYF

D gene: .
J gene: TRBJ1-1
CDR3 length: 13
V gene: TRBV27
clone size: medium-sized
CDR3 DNA: TGTGCCAGCAGTTTATCGTATCAGGGCCGGGCTTTCTTT
CDR3 protein: CASSLSYQGRAFF

D gene: TRBD1
J gene: TRBJ1-4
CDR3 length: 14
V gene: TRBV2
clone size: .
CDR3 DNA: TGTGCCAGCAGTGGTCAGGGACAGGGCGAAAAACTGTTTTTT
CDR3 protein: CASSGQGQGEKLFF

D gene: TRBD1
J gene: TRBJ2-2
CDR3 length: 18
V gene: TRBV2
clone size: once
CDR3 DNA: TGTGCCAGCAGTCGGACAGGGGGCTTAGGGGTAAACACCGGGGAGCTGTTTTTT
CDR3 protein: CASSRTGGLGVNTGELFF

D gene: .
J gene: TRBJ2-3
CDR3 length: 14
V gene: TRBV11-2
clone size: .
CDR3 DNA: TGTGCCAGCAGCTGGGGCCCCTTAGCAGATACGCAGTATTTT
CDR3 protein: CASSWGPLADTQYF

D gene: TRBD1
J gene: TRBJ1-6
CDR3 length: 15
V gene: TRBV19
clone size: .
CDR3 DNA: TGTGCCAGTAGTAACAAACAGGGGGCTAGTTCACCCCTCCACTTT
CDR3 protein: CASSNKQGASSPLHF

D gene: .
J gene: TRBJ2-2
CDR3 length: 14
V gene: TRBV6-1
clone size: .
CDR3 DNA: TGTGCCAGCACGGGGCAGGGATGGACCGGGGAGCTGTTTTTT
CDR3 protein: CASTGQGWTGELFF

D gene: TRBD2
J gene: TRBJ2-2
CDR3 length: 16
V gene: TRBV19
clone size: .
CDR3 DNA: TGTGCCAGTACCCAGGGGTACGGGGGGGGGCACCGGGAGCTGTTTTTT
CDR3 protein: CASTQGYGGGHRELFF

D gene: .
J gene: TRBJ2-1
CDR3 length: 12
V gene: TRBV2
clone size: few
CDR3 DNA: TGTGCCGGCGGGGACTCCTACAATGAGCAGTTCTTC
CDR3 protein: CAGGDSYNEQFF

D gene: .
J gene: TRBJ2-5
CDR3 length: 15
V gene: TRBV5-6
clone size: .
CDR3 DNA: TGTGCCAGCAGCTTGGCAGACAGGCAACAAGAGACCCAGTACTTC
CDR3 protein: CASSLADRQQETQYF

D gene: .
J gene: TRBJ1-6
CDR3 length: 13
V gene: TRBV30
clone size: .
CDR3 DNA: TGTGCCTGTACACAATCCTATAATTCACCCCTCCACTTT
CDR3 protein: CACTQSYNSPLHF

D gene: TRBD2
J gene: TRBJ2-2
CDR3 length: 16
V gene: TRBV5-4
clone size: .
CDR3 DNA: TGTGCCAGCAGAGTTAGCGGGGGCGGTGGCGCCGGGGAGCTGTTTTTT
CDR3 protein: CASRVSGGGGAGELFF

D gene: .
J gene: TRBJ2-2
CDR3 length: 17
V gene: TRBV14
clone size: .
CDR3 DNA: TGTGCCAGCAGCAGAGGGGGGATGGTATTCAGCGCCGGGGAGCTGTTTTTT
CDR3 protein: CASSRGGMVFSAGELFF

D gene: TRBD1
J gene: TRBJ1-2
CDR3 length: 17
V gene: TRBV11-3
clone size: .
CDR3 DNA: TGTGCCAGCAGCCACCGACTTCCCGGGACAGGGTGGTATGGCTACACCTTC
CDR3 protein: CASSHRLPGTGWYGYTF